The 15 T cell receptor beta chains reported below all come from one sample, sequenced in a study of sequential checkpoint blockade in melanoma (dated by TCRdb to about 2019). The treatment or condition label corresponds to: randomized to nivolumab then ipilimumab (arm A) or the reverse (arm B). The method was the immunoSEQ multiplex PCR assay. TCRdb re-hosts the immuneACCESS table, in-frame sequences only. Its copies lack some clones; in the studies checked, an unresolved V gene accounts for under half of them, and the cause for the rest is not known. Within this sample are 15,000 to 20,000 clones, with under 80% of them counted one time only. Clones ranked in the top ten supply 12% of the sample. The input for sequencing was CD8+ T cells sorted from blood (inferred from file names), taken from a patient given nivolumab and ipilimumab in sequence. The receptors originated from a human donor with melanoma.

A remark on this clone: One end of the junction fails to match germline, which may point to a read error. The chain links TRBV7-8 to TRBJ2-5, with 10 nucleotides matching TRBD2. CDR3 length: 14 amino acids. Germline lookup yields CDR1 SGHVS and CDR2 FQNEAQ. The CDR3 loop is CASSSSRLLAGGDF. In DNA form, the CDR3 reads TGTGCCAGCAGCTCCTCCCGACTTTTAGCGGGGGGAGACTTC.

The chain employs TRBV10-2 and TRBJ2-1; D remains unclear. V was shortened by 0 bases and J by 5 bases, with 11 bases between the two germline ends. There are 15 residues in the CDR3. CDR1 and CDR2 (germline): WSHSY, SAAADI. CDR3 region: CASSESGSRDNEQFF. The CDR3 region has the DNA TGCGCCAGCAGTGAGTCGGGTAGCCGCGACAATGAGCAGTTCTTC.

There are a few counts of this clone. This sequence joins TRBV9 and TRBJ2-2, with 9 bases fitting TRBD2. This CDR3 spans 15 amino acids. Per germline, CDR1 SGDLS and CDR2 YYNGEE. Germline trimming cut 6 bases from V and 6 bases from J; bases unmatched to any gene: 9. The CDR3 nucleotides read TGTGCCAGCAAAAGACTAGCGGATTCGGCCGGGGAGCTGTTTTTT. Amino acids: CASKRLADSAGELFF.

This clone is medium-sized. The V gene is TRBV7-8, the J gene TRBJ2-7; TRBD2 is a possible D gene (7 bases). The V end lost 0 bases, the J end lost 5 bases, and 14 bases lay between the germline ends. The CDR3 loop spans 15 amino acids. Germline CDR1 SGHVS, CDR2 FQNEAQ. The CDR3 loop is CASSLAGGGGNEQYF. Here the CDR3 DNA reads TGTGCCAGCAGCTTAGCGGGGGGGGGCGGGAACGAGCAGTACTTC. The complete variable domain, with remaining parts taken from reference TRBV7-8 and TRBJ2-7, reads GAGVSQSPRYKVAKRGQDVALRCDPISGHVSLFWYQQALGQGPEFLTYFQNEAQLDKSGLPSDRFFAERPEGSVSTLKIQRTQQEDSAVYLCASSLAGGGGNEQYFGPGTRLTVT.

The V call is TRBV19, the J call TRBJ2-2, with D maybe TRBD1 (5 bases). Germline CDR1 and CDR2: LNHDA and SQIVND (reference sequence). V dropped 2 bases and J dropped 0 bases, with 16 bases sitting between them. CDR3 length: 18 residues. The CDR3 here is CASSIRRAYPSNTGELFF. CDR3 coding DNA: TGTGCCAGTAGTATACGCAGGGCCTATCCTTCGAACACCGGGGAGCTGTTTTTT.

The rearrangement links TRBV28 to TRBJ2-1, with 8 bases matching TRBD2. The V gene end was trimmed by 2 bases and the J gene end by 4 bases; junction bases not matched to a gene: 7. Germline loops: CDR1 MDHEN, CDR2 SYDVKM. This CDR3 is built from 16 residues. The CDR3 DNA is TGTGCCAGCAGTTTAGACAGCGGGGGCCTATACAATGAGCAGTTCTTC. It codes for CASSLDSGGLYNEQFF.

The chain is built from TRBV9 and TRBJ2-3; 14 bases are a match to TRBD2. The trim removed 0 bases at V and 3 bases at J, leaving 6 bases unmatched. Germline lookup yields CDR1 SGDLS and CDR2 YYNGEE. The CDR3 consists of 18 residues. CDR3 loop: CASSVGLAGGPWTDTQYF. The CDR3 coding sequence is TGTGCCAGCAGCGTAGGACTAGCGGGGGGGCCTTGGACAGATACGCAGTATTTT.

V gene TRBV30 combines with J gene TRBJ2-3; tentatively, D is TRBD2 (5 bases). Germline CDR1 is GTSNPN and CDR2 is SVGIG (reference sequence). The germline V and J ends were trimmed by 6 bases and 8 bases, with 12 bases remaining between them. The CDR3 covers 11 residues. CDR3 residues: CACTIRGTQYF. The CDR3 DNA reads as TGTGCCTGTACCATCCGGGGTACGCAGTATTTT.

CDR3 protein: CATSRVRQGANYGYTF. Written as DNA, the CDR3 is TGTGCCACCAGCAGAGTGCGGCAGGGGGCTAACTATGGCTACACCTTC. This chain connects TRBV15 to TRBJ1-2, with 7 bases matching TRBD1. Germline values: CDR1 LNHNV, CDR2 YYDKDF (reference sequence). V shed 1 base and J 0 bases; nucleotides not matched to a gene: 5. The CDR3 is made up of 16 amino acids.

The gene calls are TRBV5-4 and TRBJ2-7; D is unresolved. The germline V gene encodes CDR1 SGHNT and CDR2 YYREEE (reference sequence). This CDR3 comprises 15 residues. With 2 bases removed from V and 0 bases from J, the gap between germline ends came to 12 bases. CDR3 sequence reads: CASSFFGSSSYEQYF. The CDR3 nucleotides are TGTGCCAGCAGCTTTTTCGGGTCGAGCTCCTACGAGCAGTACTTC.

The chain is built from TRBV6-5 and TRBJ2-5; 8 bases match TRBD2. The germline V gene encodes CDR1 MNHEY and CDR2 SVGAGI. There are 16 residues in the CDR3. V lost 0 bases and J lost 5; bases outside the gene matches: 8. CDR3 sequence: CASSYSGGGRGETQYF. In DNA form, the CDR3 reads TGTGCCAGCAGTTACTCGGGCGGGGGGCGTGGGGAGACCCAGTACTTC.

This clone was counted a few times. The V call is TRBV6-5, the J call TRBJ1-2; 7 bases fit TRBD1. V lost 4 bases and J lost 6; bases outside the gene matches: 5. CDR1 is MNHEY and CDR2 is SVGAGI in the germline V gene. The CDR3 totals 13 residues. The CDR3 spells CASSLTGSDGYTF. The DNA for the CDR3 is TGTGCCAGCAGTTTGACAGGGTCCGATGGCTACACCTTC.

The chain has TRBV14 and TRBJ2-2; TRBD2 might be the D (5 bases). CDR3 length: 18 residues. Germline V lookup: CDR1 SGHDN, CDR2 FVKESK. Between the trimmed V and J ends, which lost 1 base and 0 bases, there was a span of 15 bases. CDR3 bases: TGTGCCAGCAGCCAAGTCTTAGTGGGAGCCACGAACACCGGGGAGCTGTTTTTT. Protein product: CASSQVLVGATNTGELFF.

The chain couples TRBV19 to TRBJ2-1; 13 positions agree with TRBD2. Looked up from germline, CDR1 is LNHDA and CDR2 is SQIVND (reference sequence). The trim removed 7 bases at V and 4 bases at J, leaving 4 bases unmatched. The CDR3 spans 15 residues. The CDR3 DNA is TGTGCCAGTACACTAGCGGGAGGGTTTTACAATGAGCAGTTCTTC. Its protein product is CASTLAGGFYNEQFF.

This rearrangement joins TRBV10-2 to TRBJ2-7; D gene ambiguous. CDR3 length: 11 amino acids. Trimming took 3 bases from V and 9 from J, leaving 9 bases between them. The V gene's germline CDR1 is WSHSY and CDR2 SAAADI. CDR3 sequence reads: CASSDYFGQYF. Written as DNA, the CDR3 is TGCGCCAGCAGTGACTACTTTGGGCAGTACTTC.